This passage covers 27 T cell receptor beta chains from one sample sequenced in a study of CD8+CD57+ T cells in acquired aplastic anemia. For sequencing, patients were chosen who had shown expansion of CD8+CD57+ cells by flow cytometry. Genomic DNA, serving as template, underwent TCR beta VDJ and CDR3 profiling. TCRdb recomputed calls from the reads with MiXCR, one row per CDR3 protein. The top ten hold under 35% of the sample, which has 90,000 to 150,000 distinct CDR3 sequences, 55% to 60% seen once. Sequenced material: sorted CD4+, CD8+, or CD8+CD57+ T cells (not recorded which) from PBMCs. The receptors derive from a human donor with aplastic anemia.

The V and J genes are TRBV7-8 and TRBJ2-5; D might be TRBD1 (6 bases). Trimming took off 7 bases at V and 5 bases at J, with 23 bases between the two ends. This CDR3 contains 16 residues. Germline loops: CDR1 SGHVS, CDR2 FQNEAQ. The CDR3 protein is CASIIVIHWDNETQYF. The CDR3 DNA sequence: TGTGCCAGCATAATAGTCATACACTGGGACAATGAGACCCAGTACTTC. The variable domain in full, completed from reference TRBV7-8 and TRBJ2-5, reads GAGVSQSPRYKVAKRGQDVALRCDPISGHVSLFWYQQALGQGPEFLTYFQNEAQLDKSGLPSDRFFAERPEGSVSTLKIQRTQQEDSAVYLCASIIVIHWDNETQYFGPGTRLLVL.

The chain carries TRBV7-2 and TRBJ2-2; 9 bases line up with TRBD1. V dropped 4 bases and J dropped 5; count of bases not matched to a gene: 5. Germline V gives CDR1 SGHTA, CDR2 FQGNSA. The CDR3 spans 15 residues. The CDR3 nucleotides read TGTGCCAGCAGCTCCCGGGACAGGGCAACCGGGGAGCTGTTTTTT. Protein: CASSSRDRATGELFF.

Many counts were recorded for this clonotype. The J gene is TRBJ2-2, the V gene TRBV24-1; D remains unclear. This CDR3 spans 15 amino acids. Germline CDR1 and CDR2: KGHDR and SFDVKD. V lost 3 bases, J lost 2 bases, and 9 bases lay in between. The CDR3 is CATSDLTANTGELFF. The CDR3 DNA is TGTGCCACCAGTGATCTAACAGCTAACACCGGGGAGCTGTTTTTT.

The CDR3 coding sequence is TGTGCCGCCTCTAAGGGGGGGGATAATTCACCCCTCCACTTT. This translates into CAASKGGDNSPLHF. J is TRBJ1-6 and V is TRBV10-3, with D possibly being TRBD1 (6 bases). This CDR3 contains 14 residues. The ends were cut back, 11 bases at V and 5 bases at J, with 16 bases in the middle. In germline, CDR1 is ENHRY, CDR2 SYGVKD.

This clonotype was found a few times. The CDR3, as DNA: TGTGCCAGCAGCCCTCCGGGGGGGGTAACAGGCGCAGATACGCAGTATTTT. The encoded protein is CASSPPGGVTGADTQYF. V gene TRBV9 combines with J gene TRBJ2-3; 8 nucleotides align to TRBD2. This CDR3 comprises 17 residues. Trimming cost V 4 bases and J 4 bases; bases outside gene matches: 14. Germline V gene data show CDR1 as SGDLS and CDR2 as YYNGEE.

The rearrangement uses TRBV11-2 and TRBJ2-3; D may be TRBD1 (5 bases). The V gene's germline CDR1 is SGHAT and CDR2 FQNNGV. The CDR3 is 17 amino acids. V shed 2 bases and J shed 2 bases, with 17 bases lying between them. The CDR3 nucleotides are TGTGCCAGCAGCTTATTCAGGGTTTCATCCCCCACAGATACGCAGTATTTT. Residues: CASSLFRVSSPTDTQYF.

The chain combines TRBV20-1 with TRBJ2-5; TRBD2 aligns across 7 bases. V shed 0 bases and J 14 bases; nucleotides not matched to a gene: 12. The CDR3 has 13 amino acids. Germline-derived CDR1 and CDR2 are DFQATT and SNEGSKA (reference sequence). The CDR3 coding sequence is TGCAGTGCTAGAGATAGAACTAGCGAGAGGTGTTACTTC. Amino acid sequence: CSARDRTSERCYF.

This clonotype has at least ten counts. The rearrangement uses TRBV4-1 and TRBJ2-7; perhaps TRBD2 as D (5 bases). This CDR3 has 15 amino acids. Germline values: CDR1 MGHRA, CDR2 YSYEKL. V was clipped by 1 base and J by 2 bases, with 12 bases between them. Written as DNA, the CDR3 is TGCGCCAGCAGCCAAGTCCTAGCAACAGCCTACGAGCAGTACTTC. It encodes CASSQVLATAYEQYF.

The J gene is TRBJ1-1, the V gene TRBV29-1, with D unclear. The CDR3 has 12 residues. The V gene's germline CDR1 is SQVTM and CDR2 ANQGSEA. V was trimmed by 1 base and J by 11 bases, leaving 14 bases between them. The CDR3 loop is CSVEGGGDRAFF. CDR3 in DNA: TGCAGCGTTGAAGGCGGAGGAGATCGCGCTTTCTTT. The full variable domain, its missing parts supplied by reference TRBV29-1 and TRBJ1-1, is SAVISQKPSRDICQRGTSLTIQCQVDSQVTMMFWYRQQPGQSLTLIATANQGSEATYESGFVIDKFPISRPNLTFSTLTVSNMSPEDSSIYLCSVEGGGDRAFFGQGTRLTVV.

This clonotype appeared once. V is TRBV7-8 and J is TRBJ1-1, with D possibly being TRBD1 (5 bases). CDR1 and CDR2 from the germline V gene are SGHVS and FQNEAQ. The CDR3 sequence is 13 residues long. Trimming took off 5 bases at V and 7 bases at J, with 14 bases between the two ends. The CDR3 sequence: CASSQEGVGEAFF. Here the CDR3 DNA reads TGTGCCAGCAGCCAAGAAGGGGTGGGTGAAGCTTTCTTT.

CDR3 amino acids: CASSLSSGREQFF. CDR3 sequence (DNA): TGTGCCAGCAGTTTATCTAGCGGCCGGGAGCAGTTCTTC. The chain combines TRBV6-4 with TRBJ2-1, with 7 bases identical to TRBD2. The CDR3 extends over 13 amino acids. CDR1 is MRHNA and CDR2 is SNTAGT in the germline V gene. With V trimmed by 5 bases and J by 10 bases, 8 bases remained unmatched.

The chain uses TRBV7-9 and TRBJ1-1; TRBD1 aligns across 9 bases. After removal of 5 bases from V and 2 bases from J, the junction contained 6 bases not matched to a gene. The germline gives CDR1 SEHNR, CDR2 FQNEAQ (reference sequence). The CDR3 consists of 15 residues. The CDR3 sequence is CASSRMTGGNTEAFF. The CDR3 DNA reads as TGTGCCAGCAGCCGTATGACAGGGGGTAACACTGAAGCTTTCTTT. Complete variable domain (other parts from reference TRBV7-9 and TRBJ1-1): DTGVSQNPRHKITKRGQNVTFRCDPISEHNRLYWYRQTLGQGPEFLTYFQNEAQLEKSRLLSDRFSAERPKGSFSTLEIQRTEQGDSAMYLCASSRMTGGNTEAFFGQGTRLTVV.

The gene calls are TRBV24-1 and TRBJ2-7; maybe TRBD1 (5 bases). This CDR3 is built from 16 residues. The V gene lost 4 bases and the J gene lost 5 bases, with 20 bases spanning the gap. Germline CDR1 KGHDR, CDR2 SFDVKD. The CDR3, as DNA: TGTGCCACCAGTGACCGGCCAGGGAATGTTTTGGACGAGCAGTACTTC. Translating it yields CATSDRPGNVLDEQYF.

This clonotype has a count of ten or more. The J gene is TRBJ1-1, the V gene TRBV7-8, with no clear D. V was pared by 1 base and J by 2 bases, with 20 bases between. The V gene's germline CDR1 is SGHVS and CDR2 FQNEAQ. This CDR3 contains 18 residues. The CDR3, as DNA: TGTGCCAGCAGCTTAGATCCATCGGTTAGCCTAATTAACACTGAAGCTTTCTTT. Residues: CASSLDPSVSLINTEAFF.

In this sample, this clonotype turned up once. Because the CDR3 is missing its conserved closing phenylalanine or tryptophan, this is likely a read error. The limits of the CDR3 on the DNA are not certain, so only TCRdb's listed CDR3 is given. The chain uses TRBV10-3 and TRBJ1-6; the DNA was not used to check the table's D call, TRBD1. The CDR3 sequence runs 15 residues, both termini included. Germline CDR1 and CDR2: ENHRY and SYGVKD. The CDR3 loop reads CAISLNSEGVSPLHV.

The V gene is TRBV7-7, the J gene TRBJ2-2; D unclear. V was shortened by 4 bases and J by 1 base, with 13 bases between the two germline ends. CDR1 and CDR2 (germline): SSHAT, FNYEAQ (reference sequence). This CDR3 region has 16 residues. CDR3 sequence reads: CASSSHPTKNTGELFF. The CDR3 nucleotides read TGTGCCAGCAGCTCCCATCCGACAAAGAACACCGGGGAGCTGTTTTTT. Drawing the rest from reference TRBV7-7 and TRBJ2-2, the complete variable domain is GAGVSQSPRYKVTKRGQDVTLRCDPISSHATLYWYQQALGQGPEFLTYFNYEAQPDKSGLPSDRFSAERPEGSISTLTIQRTEQRDSAMYRCASSSHPTKNTGELFFGEGSRLTVL.

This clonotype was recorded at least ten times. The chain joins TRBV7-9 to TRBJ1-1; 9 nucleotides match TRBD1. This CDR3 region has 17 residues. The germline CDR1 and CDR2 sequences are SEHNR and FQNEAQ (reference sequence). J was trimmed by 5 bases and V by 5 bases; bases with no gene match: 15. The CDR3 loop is CASSIPIGTGRGTEAFF. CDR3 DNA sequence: TGTGCCAGCAGCATACCAATAGGGACAGGGAGAGGTACTGAAGCTTTCTTT.

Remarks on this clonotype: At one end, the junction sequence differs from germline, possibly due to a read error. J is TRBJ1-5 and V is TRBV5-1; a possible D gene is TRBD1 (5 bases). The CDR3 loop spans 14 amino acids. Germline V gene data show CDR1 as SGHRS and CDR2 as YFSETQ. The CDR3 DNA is TGCGCCAGCAGCCAGGCAGGGTTGGATCAGCCCCAACATTTT. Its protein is CASSQAGLDQPQHF.

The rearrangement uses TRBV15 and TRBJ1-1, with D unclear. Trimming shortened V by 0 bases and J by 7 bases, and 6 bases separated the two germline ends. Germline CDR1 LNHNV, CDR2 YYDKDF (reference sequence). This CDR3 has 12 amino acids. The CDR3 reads CATSRDRHEAFF. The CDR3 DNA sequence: TGTGCCACCAGCAGAGATCGTCATGAAGCTTTCTTT.

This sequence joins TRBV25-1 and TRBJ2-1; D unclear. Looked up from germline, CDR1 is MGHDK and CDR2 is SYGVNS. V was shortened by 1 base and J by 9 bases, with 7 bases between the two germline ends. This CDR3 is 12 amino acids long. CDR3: CASSESSTEQFF. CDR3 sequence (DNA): TGTGCCAGCAGTGAATCCAGTACTGAGCAGTTCTTC.

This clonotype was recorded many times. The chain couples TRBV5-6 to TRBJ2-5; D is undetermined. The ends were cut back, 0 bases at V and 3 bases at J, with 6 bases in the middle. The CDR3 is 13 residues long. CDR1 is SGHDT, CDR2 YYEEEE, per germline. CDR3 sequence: CASSLAAEETQYF. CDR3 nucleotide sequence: TGTGCCAGCAGCTTGGCGGCAGAAGAGACCCAGTACTTC.

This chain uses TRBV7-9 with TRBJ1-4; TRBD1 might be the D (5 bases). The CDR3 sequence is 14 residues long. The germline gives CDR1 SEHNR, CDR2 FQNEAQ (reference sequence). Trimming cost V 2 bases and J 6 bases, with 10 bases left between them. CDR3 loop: CASSLQGGDEKLFF. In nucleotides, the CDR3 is TGTGCCAGCAGCTTACAGGGAGGGGATGAAAAACTGTTTTTT. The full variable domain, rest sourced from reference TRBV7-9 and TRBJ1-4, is DTGVSQNPRHKITKRGQNVTFRCDPISEHNRLYWYRQTLGQGPEFLTYFQNEAQLEKSRLLSDRFSAERPKGSFSTLEIQRTEQGDSAMYLCASSLQGGDEKLFFGSGTQLSVL.

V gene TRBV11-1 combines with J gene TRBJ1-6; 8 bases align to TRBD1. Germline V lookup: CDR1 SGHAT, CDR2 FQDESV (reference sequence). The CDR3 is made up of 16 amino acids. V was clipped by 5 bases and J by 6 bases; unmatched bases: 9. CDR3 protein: CASSPGQGRRNSPLHF. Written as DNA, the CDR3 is TGTGCCAGCAGCCCTGGACAGGGTCGGCGTAATTCACCCCTCCACTTT. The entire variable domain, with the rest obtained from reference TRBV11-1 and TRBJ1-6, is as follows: EAEVAQSPRYKITEKSQAVAFWCDPISGHATLYWYRQILGQGPELLVQFQDESVVDDSQLPKDRFSAERLKGVDSTLKIQPAELGDSAMYLCASSPGQGRRNSPLHFGNGTRLTVT.

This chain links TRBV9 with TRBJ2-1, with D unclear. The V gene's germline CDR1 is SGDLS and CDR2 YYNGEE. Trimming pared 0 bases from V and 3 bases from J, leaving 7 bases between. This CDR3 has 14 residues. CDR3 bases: TGTGCCAGCAGCGTAGAGGCCCTCTACAATGAGCAGTTCTTC. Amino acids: CASSVEALYNEQFF.

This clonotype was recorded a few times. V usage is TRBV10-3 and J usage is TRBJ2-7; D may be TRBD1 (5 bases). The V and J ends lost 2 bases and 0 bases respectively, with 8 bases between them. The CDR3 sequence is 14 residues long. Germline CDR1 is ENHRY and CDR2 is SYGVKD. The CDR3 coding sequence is TGTGCCATCAGTGAGAGACAGAGCTCCTACGAGCAGTACTTC. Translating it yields CAISERQSSYEQYF.

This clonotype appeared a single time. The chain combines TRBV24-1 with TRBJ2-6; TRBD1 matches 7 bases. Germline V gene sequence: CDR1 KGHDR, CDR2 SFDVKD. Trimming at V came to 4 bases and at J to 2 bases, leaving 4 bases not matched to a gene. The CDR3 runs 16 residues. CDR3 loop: CATSDPTGPGANVLTF. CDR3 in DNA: TGTGCCACCAGTGACCCGACAGGGCCTGGGGCCAACGTCCTGACTTTC.

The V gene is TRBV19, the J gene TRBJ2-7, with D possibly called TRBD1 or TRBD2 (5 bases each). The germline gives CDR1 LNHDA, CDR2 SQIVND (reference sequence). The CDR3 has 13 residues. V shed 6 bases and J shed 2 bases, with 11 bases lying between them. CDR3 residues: CASRGTETYEQYF. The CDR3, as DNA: TGTGCCAGTAGGGGGACGGAAACCTACGAGCAGTACTTC.